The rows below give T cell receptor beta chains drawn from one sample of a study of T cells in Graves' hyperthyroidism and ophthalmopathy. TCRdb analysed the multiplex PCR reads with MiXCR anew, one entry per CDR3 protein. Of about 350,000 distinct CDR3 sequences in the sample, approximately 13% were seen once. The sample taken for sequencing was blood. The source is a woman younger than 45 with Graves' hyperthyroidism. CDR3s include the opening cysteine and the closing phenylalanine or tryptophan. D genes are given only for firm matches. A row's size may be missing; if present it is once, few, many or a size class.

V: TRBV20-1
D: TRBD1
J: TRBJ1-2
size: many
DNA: TGCAGTGCTTTCGACAGGGGTGGCTACACCTTC
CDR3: CSAFDRGGYTF

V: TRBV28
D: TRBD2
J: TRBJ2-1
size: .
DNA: TGTGCCAGCAGTACCTCCCTTAGCGGGACCTACAATGAGCAGTTCTTC
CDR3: CASSTSLSGTYNEQFF

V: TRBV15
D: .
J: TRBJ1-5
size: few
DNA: TGTGCCACCAGCAGAGATCTCGGGAGGTCTCAGCCCCAGCATTTT
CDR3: CATSRDLGRSQPQHF

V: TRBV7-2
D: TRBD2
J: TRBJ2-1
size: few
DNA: TGTGCCAGCAGCCGGACTAGCGGGAGTTTGGATGAGCAGTTCTTC
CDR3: CASSRTSGSLDEQFF

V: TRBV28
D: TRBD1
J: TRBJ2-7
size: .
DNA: TGTGCCAGCAGTCCAGGGGGCGCGGGCTCCTACGAGCAGTACTTC
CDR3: CASSPGGAGSYEQYF

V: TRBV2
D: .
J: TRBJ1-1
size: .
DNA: TGTGCCAGCAGTGATATTGTTATGAACACTGAAGCTTTCTTT
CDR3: CASSDIVMNTEAFF

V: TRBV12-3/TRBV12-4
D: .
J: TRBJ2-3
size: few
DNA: TGTGCCAGCAGTTTCTTCGGTGGCACAGATACGCAGTATTTT
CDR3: CASSFFGGTDTQYF

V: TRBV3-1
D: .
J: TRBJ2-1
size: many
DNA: TGTGCCAGCACCCGAGGGGGTGAGCAGTTCTTC
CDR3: CASTRGGEQFF

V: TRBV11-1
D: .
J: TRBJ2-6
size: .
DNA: TGTGCCAGCAGCTTAAGCGGTTTCCCTGAGCTCTCTGAGGCCAACGTCCTGACTTTC
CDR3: CASSLSGFPELSEANVLTF

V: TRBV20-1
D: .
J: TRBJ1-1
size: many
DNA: TGCAGTGCTCCCCGATTAGGCGGCACTGAAGCTTTCTTT
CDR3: CSAPRLGGTEAFF

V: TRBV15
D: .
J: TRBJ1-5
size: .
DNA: TGTGCCACCCAGGGGCCGAGCAATCAGCCCCAGCATTTT
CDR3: CATQGPSNQPQHF

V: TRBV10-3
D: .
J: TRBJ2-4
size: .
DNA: TGTGCCATCAGTGAGTCCGGGGACGGACGAAACATTCAGTACTTC
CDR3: CAISESGDGRNIQYF

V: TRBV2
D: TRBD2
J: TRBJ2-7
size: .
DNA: TGTGCCAGCAGTGAATCTAGCGGGTTCTACGAGCAGTACTTC
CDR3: CASSESSGFYEQYF

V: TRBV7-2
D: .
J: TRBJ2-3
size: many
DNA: TGTGCCAGCAGCCCCAAGTCTGGGCGCGAGCGCGATACGCAGTATTTT
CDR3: CASSPKSGRERDTQYF

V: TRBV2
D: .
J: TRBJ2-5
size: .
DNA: TGTGCCAGCATGTGGGGGCAAGAGACCCAGTACTTC
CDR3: CASMWGQETQYF

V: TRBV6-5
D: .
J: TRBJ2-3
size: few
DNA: TGTGCCAGCAGTTACTCGGGAGACACAGATACGCAGTATTTT
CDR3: CASSYSGDTDTQYF

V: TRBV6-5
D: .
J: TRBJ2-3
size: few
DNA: TGTGCCAGCAGTTACCTCCCCGGGACTCCTTTCACAGATACGCAGTATTTT
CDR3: CASSYLPGTPFTDTQYF

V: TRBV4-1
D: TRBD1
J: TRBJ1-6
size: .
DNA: TGCGCCAGCAGCCAAGGAGGACAGGGTCCCTATAATTCACCCCTCCACTTT
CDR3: CASSQGGQGPYNSPLHF

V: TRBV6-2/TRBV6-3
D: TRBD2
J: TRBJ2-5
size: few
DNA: TGTGCCAGCAGCGGACTAGCCGCCCAAGAGGCCCAGTACTTC
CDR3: CASSGLAAQEAQYF

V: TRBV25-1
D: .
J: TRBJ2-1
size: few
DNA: TGTGCCAGCGACCCGGGACAAACTTACAATGAGCAGTTCTTC
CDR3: CASDPGQTYNEQFF

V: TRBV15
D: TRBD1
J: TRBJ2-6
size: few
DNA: TGTGCCACCTCGGGACAGGGGTCTGGGGCCAACGTCCTGACTTTC
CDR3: CATSGQGSGANVLTF

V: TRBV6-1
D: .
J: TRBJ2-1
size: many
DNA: TGTGCCAGCAGTTACAGGGGACTAGGGGTGGGTGAGCAGTTCTTC
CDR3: CASSYRGLGVGEQFF

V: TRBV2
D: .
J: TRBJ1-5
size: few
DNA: TGTGCCAGCCACGGGATGCGGAATCAGCCCCAGCATTTT
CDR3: CASHGMRNQPQHF

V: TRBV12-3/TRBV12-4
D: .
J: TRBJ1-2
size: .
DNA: TGTGCCAGCAGTTTCGACAGATCCTATGGCTACACCTTC
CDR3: CASSFDRSYGYTF

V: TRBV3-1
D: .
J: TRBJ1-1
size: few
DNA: TGTGCCAGCAGTCATGCTCGAGGCAGGGGTGCTGAAGCTTTCTTT
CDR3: CASSHARGRGAEAFF

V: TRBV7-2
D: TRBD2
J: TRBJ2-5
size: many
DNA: TGTGCCAGCAGCTCCGCTAGCGGGAGGGAAGAGACCCAGTACTTC
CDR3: CASSSASGREETQYF

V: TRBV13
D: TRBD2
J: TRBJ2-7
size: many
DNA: TGTGCCAGCAGCTTAGGACTAGCGGACCTCTACGAGCAGTACTTC
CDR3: CASSLGLADLYEQYF

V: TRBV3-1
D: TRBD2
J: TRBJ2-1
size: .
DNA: TGTGCGAGCAGCCAAGGGGGACTAGCGGGAGCAAATGAGGAGTTCTTC
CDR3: CASSQGGLAGANEEFF

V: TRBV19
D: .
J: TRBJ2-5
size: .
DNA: TGTGCCAGTAGTATCCTCGGGGGCGAGCGAGAGACCCAGTACTTC
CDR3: CASSILGGERETQYF

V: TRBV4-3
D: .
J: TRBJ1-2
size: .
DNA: TGCGCCAGCAGCCAAGAGCCGGGGTGGGGCGGCTATGGCTACACCTTC
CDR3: CASSQEPGWGGYGYTF

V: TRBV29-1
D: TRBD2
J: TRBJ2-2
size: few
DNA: TGCAGCGTTGAAGGGGGACTAGCGGGAGTGACCGGGGAGCTGTTTTTT
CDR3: CSVEGGLAGVTGELFF

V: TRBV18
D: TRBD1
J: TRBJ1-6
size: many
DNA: TGTGCCAGCCGACTTGGAAGGGACAGGGCTTCACCCCTCCACTTT
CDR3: CASRLGRDRASPLHF

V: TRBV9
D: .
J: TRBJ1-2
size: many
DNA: TGTGCCAGCAGCGTTTCAGGTGGTTCAGTCTATGGCTACACCTTC
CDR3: CASSVSGGSVYGYTF

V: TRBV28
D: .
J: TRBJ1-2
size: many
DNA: TGTGCCAGCAGGACACCGGGACTTACCTATGGCTACACCTTC
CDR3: CASRTPGLTYGYTF

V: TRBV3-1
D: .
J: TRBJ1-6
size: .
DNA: TGTGCCAGCAGCCTACAGGGAGCTCGAGACAATTCACCCCTCCACTTT
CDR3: CASSLQGARDNSPLHF

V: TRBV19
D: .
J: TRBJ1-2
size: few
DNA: TGTGCCAGTAGTATGAGGGATACAGGGTGGATATATGGCTACACCTTC
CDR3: CASSMRDTGWIYGYTF

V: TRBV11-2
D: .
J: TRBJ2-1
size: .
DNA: TGTGCCAGCAGCTCATCAGGGGGGGGCCATGAGCAGTTCTTC
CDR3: CASSSSGGGHEQFF

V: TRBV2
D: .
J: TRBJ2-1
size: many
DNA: TGTGCCAGCAGTGACCCGGGGTCCTACTACAATGAGCAGTTCTTC
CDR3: CASSDPGSYYNEQFF

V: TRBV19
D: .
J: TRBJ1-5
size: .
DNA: TGTGCCCGTAGTATCACAGAGAATAGCAATCAGCCCCAGCATTTT
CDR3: CARSITENSNQPQHF

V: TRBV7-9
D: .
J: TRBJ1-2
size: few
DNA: TGTGCCAGCAGCTTTCCAGGGACTGGCTACACCTTC
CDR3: CASSFPGTGYTF

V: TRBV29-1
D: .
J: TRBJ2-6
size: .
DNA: TGCAGCGTTGCGACAGCTTCTGGGGCCGACGTCCTGACTTTC
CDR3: CSVATASGADVLTF

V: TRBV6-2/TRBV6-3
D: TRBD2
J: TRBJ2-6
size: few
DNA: TGTGCCAGCAGTTACGGGGCGAGCGGGAGGTCGGGGGCCAACGTCCTGACTTTC
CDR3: CASSYGASGRSGANVLTF

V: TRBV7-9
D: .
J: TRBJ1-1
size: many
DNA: TGTGCCAGCAGCTTCGAAGGACAGATCAACACTGAAGCTTTCTTT
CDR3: CASSFEGQINTEAFF

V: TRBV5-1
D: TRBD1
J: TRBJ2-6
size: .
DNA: TGCGCCAGCAGCTACGACAGGGGCTCTGGGGCCAACATCCTGACTTTC
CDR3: CASSYDRGSGANILTF

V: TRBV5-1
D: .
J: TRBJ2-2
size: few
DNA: TGCGCCAGCAGCTTGGATAACGTTGGCGGGGAGCTGTTTTTT
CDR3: CASSLDNVGGELFF

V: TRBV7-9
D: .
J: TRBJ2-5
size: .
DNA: TGTGCCAGCAGCTTAGTTTCGTCCTTCCCCGATTGGGAGACCCAGTACTTC
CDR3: CASSLVSSFPDWETQYF

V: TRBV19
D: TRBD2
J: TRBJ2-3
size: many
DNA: TGTGCCAGTAAAAACGGACTAGACGCAGATACGCAGTATTTT
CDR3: CASKNGLDADTQYF

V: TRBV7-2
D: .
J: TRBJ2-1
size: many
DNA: TGTGCCAGCAGCTTAGCGCTAAAAGAGAATGAGCAGTTCTTC
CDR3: CASSLALKENEQFF

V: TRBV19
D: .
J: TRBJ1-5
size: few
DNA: TGTGCCAGTAGTATGGGGAGCAATCAGCCCCAGCATTTT
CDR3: CASSMGSNQPQHF

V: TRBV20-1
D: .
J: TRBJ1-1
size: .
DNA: TGCAGTGCTAGATATGGGGTTTTAACTGAAGCTTTCTTT
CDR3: CSARYGVLTEAFF

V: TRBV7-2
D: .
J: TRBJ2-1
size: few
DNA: TGTGCCAGCAGCTCCGAAGGTTGGTTCCGGGACAATGAGCAGTTCTTC
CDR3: CASSSEGWFRDNEQFF

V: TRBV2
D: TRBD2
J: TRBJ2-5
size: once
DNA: TGTGCCAGCAGTTACGGGACTAGCGGAAATCAAGAGACCCAGTACTTC
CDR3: CASSYGTSGNQETQYF

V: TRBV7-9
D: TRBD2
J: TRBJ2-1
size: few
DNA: TGTGCCAGCAGCCCTGGACTAGAGATTATATGGATACAGTTCTTC
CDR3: CASSPGLEIIWIQFF

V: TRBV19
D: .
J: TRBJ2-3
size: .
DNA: TGTGCCACCCGGGAGAACACAGATACGCAGTATTTT
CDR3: CATRENTDTQYF

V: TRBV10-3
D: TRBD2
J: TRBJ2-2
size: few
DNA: TGTGCCATCAGTGACGGGAGGCCGAACACCGGGGAGCTGTTTTTT
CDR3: CAISDGRPNTGELFF